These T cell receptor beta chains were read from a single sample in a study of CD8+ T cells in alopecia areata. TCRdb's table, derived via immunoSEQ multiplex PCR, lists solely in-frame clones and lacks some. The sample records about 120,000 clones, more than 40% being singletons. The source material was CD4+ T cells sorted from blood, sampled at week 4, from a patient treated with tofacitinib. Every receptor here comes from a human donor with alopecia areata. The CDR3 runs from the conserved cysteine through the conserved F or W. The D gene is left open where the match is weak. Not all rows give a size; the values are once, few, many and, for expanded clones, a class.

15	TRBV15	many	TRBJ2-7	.	TGTGCCACCAGCGTGGGGGGCGCCATCTCCTACGAGCAGTACTTC	CATSVGGAISYEQYF
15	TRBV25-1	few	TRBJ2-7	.	TGTGCCAGCAGTGAGGACTCAGGGTTTTCCTACGAGCAGTACTTC	CASSEDSGFSYEQYF
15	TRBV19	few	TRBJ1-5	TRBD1	TGTGCCAGTAGTTCACCCGGGACAGGGTTGCAGCCCCAGCATTTT	CASSSPGTGLQPQHF
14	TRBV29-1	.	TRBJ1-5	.	TGCAGCGTCCGAAGTCCAGGGAAGGAGCAGCCCCAGCATTTT	CSVRSPGKEQPQHF
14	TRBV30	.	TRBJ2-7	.	TGTGCCTGGAGTCTTAAAGGGTACAGCTACGAGCAGTACTTC	CAWSLKGYSYEQYF
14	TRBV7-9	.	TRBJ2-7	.	TGTGCCAGCAGCTCGGCAAGACAGAGCTACGAGCAGTACTTC	CASSSARQSYEQYF
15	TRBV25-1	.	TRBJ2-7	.	TGTGCCAGCAGTGAAGACTACGGGGGGCGGGACGAGCAGTACTTC	CASSEDYGGRDEQYF
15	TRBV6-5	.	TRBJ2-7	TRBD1	TGTGCCAGCAGTTACCGCGGACAGGGGACCTACGAGCAGTACTTC	CASSYRGQGTYEQYF
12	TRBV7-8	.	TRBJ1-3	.	TGTGCCAGCAGCTTTCTGGACAAGCAGCGGGATTTT	CASSFLDKQRDF
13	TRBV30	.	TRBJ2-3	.	TGTGCCTGGAGTGGGGGGAACACAGATACGCAGTATTTT	CAWSGGNTDTQYF
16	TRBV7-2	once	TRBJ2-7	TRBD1	TGTGCCAGCAGCTCGATTGGGAGGGACAGGGGGTACGAGCAGTACTTC	CASSSIGRDRGYEQYF
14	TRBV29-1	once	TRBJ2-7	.	TGCAGCGTTGTTCCCCAGGGGCCCCCCTACGAGCAGTACTTC	CSVVPQGPPYEQYF
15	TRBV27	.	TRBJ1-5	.	TGTGCCAGCAGTTTATTATACGGGAGCAATCAGCCCCAGCATTTT	CASSLLYGSNQPQHF
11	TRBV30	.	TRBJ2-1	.	TGTGCCTCTGGAATCCTAAATGAGCAGTTCTTC	CASGILNEQFF
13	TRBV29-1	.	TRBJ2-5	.	TGCAGCGTTAAGAGAGGTTTCGGAGAGACCCAGTACTTC	CSVKRGFGETQYF
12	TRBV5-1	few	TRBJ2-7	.	TGCGCCAGCGGAACCGGGACGGATGAGCAGTACTTC	CASGTGTDEQYF
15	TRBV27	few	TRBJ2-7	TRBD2	TGTGCCAGCAGTTTATGGACTAGCGGATCCTACGAGCAGTACTTC	CASSLWTSGSYEQYF
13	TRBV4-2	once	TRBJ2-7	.	TGTGCCAGCAGCCAAGACGGTATTGGTGAGCAGTACTTC	CASSQDGIGEQYF
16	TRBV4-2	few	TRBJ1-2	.	TGTGCCAGCAGCCAAGCGGGGCCTCAGGGAGGCTATGGCTACACCTTC	CASSQAGPQGGYGYTF
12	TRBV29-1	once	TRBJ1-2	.	TGCAGCGTTGCAGGGGCCGGGGATGGCTACACCTTC	CSVAGAGDGYTF
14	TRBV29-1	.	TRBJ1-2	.	TGCAGCGTTGAAGTCCAGGGCAGGGCGTATGGCTACACCTTC	CSVEVQGRAYGYTF
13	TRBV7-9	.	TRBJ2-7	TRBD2	TGTGCCAGCAGCTTGGGCGGGGGTTACGAGCAGTACTTC	CASSLGGGYEQYF
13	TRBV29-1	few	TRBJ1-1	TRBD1	TGCAGCATCCGGGACAGGGAGGGTACTGAAGCTTTCTTT	CSIRDREGTEAFF
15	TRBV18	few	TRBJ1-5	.	TGTGCCAGCTCACCTCTTGGGGGACAAGATCAGCCCCAGCATTTT	CASSPLGGQDQPQHF
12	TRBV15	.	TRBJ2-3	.	TGTGCCACCAGCAGACTCACAGATACGCAGTATTTT	CATSRLTDTQYF
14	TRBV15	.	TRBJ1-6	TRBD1	TGTGCCACCAGCAGGGGGACAGGGAATTCACCCCTCCACTTT	CATSRGTGNSPLHF
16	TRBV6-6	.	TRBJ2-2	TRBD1	TGTGCCAGCAGTTACTCCGGGACAGCTAACACCGGGGAGCTGTTTTTT	CASSYSGTANTGELFF
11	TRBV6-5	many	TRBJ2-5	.	TGTGCCAGCAGTTATAGAGAGACCCAGTACTTC	CASSYRETQYF
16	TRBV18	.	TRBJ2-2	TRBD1	TGTGCCAGCTCACCACCCGGACAGGGGAGCACCGGGGAGCTGTTTTTT	CASSPPGQGSTGELFF
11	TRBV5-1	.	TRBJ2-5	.	TGCGCCCTAAGAGGGGGAGAGGGAAAGCACTTC	CALRGGEGKHF
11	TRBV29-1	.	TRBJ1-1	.	TGCAGCGTTGCTGATGCCTGGGGCGCTTTCTTT	CSVADAWGAFF
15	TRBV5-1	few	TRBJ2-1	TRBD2	TGCGCCAGCAGTCCCACTAGCGGGGCTTACAATGAGCAGTTCTTC	CASSPTSGAYNEQFF
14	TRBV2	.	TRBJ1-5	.	TGTGCCAGCAGTGAAAGGTGGGAGAATCAGCCCCAGCATTTT	CASSERWENQPQHF
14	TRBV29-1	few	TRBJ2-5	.	TGCAGCGTTGAGGCGGGGGTACAGGGGAGAGCCCAGTACTTC	CSVEAGVQGRAQYF
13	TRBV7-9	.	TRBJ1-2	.	TGTGCCAGCAGCTTGAACGAGCTTTATGGCTACACCTTC	CASSLNELYGYTF
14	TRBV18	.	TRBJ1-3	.	TGTGCCAGCTCACCACAGGGCTCTGGAAACACCATATATTTT	CASSPQGSGNTIYF
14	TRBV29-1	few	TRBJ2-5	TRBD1	TGCAGCGTCCCAATATCAGGGGGCATAGAGACCCAGTACTTC	CSVPISGGIETQYF
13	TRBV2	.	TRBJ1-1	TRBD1	TGTGCCAGCAGTGAAGTCCCCGGACAGGGAGCTTTCTTT	CASSEVPGQGAFF
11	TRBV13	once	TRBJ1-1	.	TGTGCCACCCGTGAGAACACTGAAGCTTTCTTT	CATRENTEAFF
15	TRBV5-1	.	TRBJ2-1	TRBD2	TGCGCCAGCAGCCCCGGGACTAGCGCGTCCAATGAGCAGTTCTTC	CASSPGTSASNEQFF
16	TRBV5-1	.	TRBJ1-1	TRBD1	TGCGCCAGCAGCTCTACCAGGGGGCAGGAGGGCACTGAAGCTTTCTTT	CASSSTRGQEGTEAFF